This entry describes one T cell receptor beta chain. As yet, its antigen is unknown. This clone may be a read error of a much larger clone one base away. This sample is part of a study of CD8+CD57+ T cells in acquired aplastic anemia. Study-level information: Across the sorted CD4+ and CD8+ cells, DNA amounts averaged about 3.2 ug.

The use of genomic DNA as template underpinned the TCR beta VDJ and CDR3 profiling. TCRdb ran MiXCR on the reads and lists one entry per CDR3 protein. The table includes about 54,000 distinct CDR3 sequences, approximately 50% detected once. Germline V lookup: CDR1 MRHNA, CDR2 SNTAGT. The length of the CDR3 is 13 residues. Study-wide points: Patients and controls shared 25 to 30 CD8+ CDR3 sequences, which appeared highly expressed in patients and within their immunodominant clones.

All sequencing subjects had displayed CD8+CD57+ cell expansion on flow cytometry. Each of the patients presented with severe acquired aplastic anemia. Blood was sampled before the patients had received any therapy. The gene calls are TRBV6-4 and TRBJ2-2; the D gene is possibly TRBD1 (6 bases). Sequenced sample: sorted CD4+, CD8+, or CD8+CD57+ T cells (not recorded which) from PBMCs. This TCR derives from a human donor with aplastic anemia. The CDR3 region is CASSSSGAGELVF. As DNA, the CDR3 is TGTGCCAGCAGTTCGTCAGGGGCCGGGGAGCTGGTTTTT.